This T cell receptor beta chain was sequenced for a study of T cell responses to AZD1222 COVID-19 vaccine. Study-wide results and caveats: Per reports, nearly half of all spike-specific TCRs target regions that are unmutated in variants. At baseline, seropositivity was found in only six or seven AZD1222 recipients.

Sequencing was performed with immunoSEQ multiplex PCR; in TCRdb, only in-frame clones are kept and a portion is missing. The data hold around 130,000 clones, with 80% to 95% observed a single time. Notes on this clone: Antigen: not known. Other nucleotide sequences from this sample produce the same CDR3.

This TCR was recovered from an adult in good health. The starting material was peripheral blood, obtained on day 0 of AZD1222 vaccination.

In DNA form, the CDR3 reads TGTGCCAGCAGACTGCAGGGGGGCGAGACCCAGTACTTC. It is translated as CASRLQGGETQYF. The genes are TRBV28 and TRBJ2-5; tentative D call: TRBD1 (7 bases). Germline assignment: CDR1 MDHEN and CDR2 SYDVKM. The CDR3 sequence is 13 residues long. V shed 6 bases and J shed 5 bases, with 13 bases lying between them.